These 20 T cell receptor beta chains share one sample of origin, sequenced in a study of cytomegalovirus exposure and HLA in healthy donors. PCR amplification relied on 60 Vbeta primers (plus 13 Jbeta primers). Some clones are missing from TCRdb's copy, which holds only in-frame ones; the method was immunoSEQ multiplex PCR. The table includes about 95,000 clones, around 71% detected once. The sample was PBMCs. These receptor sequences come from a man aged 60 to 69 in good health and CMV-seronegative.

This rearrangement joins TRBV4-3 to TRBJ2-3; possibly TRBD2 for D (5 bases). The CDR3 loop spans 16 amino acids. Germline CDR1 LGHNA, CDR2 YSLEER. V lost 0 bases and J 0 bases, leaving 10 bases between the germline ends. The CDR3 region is CASSQEGRRSTDTQYF. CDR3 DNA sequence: TGCGCCAGCAGCCAAGAAGGTAGGAGGAGCACAGATACGCAGTATTTT.

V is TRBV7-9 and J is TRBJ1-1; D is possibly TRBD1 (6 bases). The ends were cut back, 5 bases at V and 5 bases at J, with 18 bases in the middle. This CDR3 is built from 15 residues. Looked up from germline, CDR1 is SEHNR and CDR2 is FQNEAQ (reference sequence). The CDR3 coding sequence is TGTGCCAGCAGCCCTCACAGGGCCCAAAATACTGAAGCTTTCTTT. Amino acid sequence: CASSPHRAQNTEAFF.

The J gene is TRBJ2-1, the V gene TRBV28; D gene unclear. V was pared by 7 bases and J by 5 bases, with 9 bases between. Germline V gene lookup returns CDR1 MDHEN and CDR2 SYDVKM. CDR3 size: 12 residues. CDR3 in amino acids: CASTFRHNEQFF. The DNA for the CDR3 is TGTGCCAGCACCTTCCGTCACAATGAGCAGTTCTTC.

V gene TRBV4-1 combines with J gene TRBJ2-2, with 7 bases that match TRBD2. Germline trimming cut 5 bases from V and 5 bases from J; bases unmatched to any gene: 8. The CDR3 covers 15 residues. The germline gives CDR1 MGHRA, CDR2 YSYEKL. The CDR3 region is CASSAGGSRTGELFF. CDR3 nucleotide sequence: TGCGCCAGCAGCGCCGGCGGGAGCAGGACCGGGGAGCTGTTTTTT.

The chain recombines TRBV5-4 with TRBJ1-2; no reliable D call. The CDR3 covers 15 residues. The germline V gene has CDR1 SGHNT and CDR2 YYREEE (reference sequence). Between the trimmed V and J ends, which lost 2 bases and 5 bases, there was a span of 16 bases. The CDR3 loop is CASSLGGPSRYGYTF. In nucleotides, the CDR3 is TGTGCCAGCAGCTTAGGTGGGCCTAGCCGGTATGGCTACACCTTC. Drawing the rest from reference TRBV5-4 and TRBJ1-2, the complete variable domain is ETGVTQSPTHLIKTRGQQVTLRCSSQSGHNTVSWYQQALGQGPQFIFQYYREEENGRGNFPPRFSGLQFPNYSSELNVNALELDDSALYLCASSLGGPSRYGYTFGSGTRLTVV.

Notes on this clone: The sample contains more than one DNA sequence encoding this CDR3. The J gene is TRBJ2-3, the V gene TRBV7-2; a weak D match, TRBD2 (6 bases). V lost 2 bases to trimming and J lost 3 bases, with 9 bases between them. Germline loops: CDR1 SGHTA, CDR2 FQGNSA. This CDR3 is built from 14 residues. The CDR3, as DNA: TGTGCCAGCAGCTTATTGGGGGGAACAGATACGCAGTATTTT. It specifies CASSLLGGTDTQYF.

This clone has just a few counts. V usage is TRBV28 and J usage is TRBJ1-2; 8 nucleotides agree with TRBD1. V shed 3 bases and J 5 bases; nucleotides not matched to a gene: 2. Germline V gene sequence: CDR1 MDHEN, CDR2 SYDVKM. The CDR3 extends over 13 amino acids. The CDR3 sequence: CASSFQGAYGYTF. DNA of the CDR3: TGTGCCAGCAGTTTCCAGGGGGCTTATGGCTACACCTTC.

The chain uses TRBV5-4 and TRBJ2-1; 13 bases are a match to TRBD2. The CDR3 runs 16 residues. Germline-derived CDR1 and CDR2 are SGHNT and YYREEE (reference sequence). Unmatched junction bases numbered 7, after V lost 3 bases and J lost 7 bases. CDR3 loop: CASSSGLAGVTNEQFF. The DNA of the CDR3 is TGTGCCAGCAGCTCAGGACTAGCGGGAGTAACGAATGAGCAGTTCTTC.

The CDR3 sequence: CASSATQIGNTEAFF. The CDR3 DNA follows: TGTGCCAGCAGTGCCACCCAAATCGGGAACACTGAAGCTTTCTTT. The genes are TRBV2 and TRBJ1-1; D ambiguous. CDR3 length equals 15 residues. The germline V and J ends were trimmed by 4 bases and 1 base, with 13 bases remaining between them. Germline CDR1 is SNHLY and CDR2 is FYNNEI. The full variable domain, with the rest looked up from reference TRBV2 and TRBJ1-1, is EPEVTQTPSHQVTQMGQEVILRCVPISNHLYFYWYRQILGQKVEFLVSFYNNEISEKSEIFDDQFSVERPDGSNFTLKIRSTKLEDSAMYFCASSATQIGNTEAFFGQGTRLTVV.

This CDR3 reads CASSRREGPDTQYF. In nucleotides, the CDR3 is TGTGCCAGCAGTCGGCGGGAGGGTCCAGATACGCAGTATTTT. The chain couples TRBV5-4 to TRBJ2-3; 9 bases fit TRBD2. In germline, CDR1 is SGHNT, CDR2 YYREEE (reference sequence). J was trimmed by 4 bases and V by 5 bases; bases with no gene match: 5. This CDR3 comprises 14 residues.

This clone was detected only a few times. The CDR3 loop is CASRLLEGDTEAFF. CDR3 nucleotides: TGTGCCAGCAGGCTTCTAGAGGGGGACACTGAAGCTTTCTTT. The V gene is TRBV5-4, the J gene TRBJ1-1; D may be TRBD1 (6 bases). Germline values: CDR1 SGHNT, CDR2 YYREEE (reference sequence). The CDR3 runs to 14 residues. V was cut by 5 bases and J by 3 bases, with 14 bases left in between.

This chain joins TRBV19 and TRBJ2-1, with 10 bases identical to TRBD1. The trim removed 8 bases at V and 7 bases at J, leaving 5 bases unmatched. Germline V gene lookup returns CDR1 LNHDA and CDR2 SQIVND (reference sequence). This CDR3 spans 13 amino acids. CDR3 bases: TGTGCCAGTCGGGACAGGGGACGTAATGAGCAGTTCTTC. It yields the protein CASRDRGRNEQFF.

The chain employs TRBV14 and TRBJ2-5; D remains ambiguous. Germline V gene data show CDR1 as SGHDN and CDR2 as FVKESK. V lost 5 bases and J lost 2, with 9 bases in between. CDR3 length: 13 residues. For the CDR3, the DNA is TGTGCCAGCAGCTTGCAGGTTCAAGAGACCCAGTACTTC. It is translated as CASSLQVQETQYF.

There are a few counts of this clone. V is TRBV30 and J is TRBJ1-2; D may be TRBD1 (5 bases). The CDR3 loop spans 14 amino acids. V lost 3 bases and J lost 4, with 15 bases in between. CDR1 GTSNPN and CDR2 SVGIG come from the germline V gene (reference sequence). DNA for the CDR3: TGTGCCTGGAGCAACTTCGAAGGGGCCTATGGCTACACCTTC. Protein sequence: CAWSNFEGAYGYTF.

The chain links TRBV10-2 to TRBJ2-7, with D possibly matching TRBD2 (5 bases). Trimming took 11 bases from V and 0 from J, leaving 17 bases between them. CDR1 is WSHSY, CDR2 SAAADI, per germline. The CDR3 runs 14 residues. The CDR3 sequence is CAVLATGSSYEQYF. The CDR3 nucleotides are TGCGCCGTCCTCGCGACTGGGAGCTCCTACGAGCAGTACTTC.

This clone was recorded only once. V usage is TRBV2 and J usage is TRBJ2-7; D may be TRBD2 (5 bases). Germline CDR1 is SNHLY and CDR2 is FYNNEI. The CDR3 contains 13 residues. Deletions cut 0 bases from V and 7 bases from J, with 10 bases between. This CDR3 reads CASSEAPSGEQYF. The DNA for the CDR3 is TGTGCCAGCAGTGAAGCGCCCTCGGGGGAGCAGTACTTC.

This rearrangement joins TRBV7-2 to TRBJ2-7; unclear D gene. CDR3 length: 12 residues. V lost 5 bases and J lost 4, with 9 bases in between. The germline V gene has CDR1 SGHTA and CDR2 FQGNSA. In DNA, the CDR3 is TGTGCCAGCAGCCCCTCCTTTTACGAGCAGTACTTC. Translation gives CASSPSFYEQYF.

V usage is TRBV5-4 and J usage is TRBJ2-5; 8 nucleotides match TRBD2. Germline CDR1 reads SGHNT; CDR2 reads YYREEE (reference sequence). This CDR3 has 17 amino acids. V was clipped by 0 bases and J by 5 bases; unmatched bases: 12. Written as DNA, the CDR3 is TGTGCCAGCAGCTTGGGGTTTGCAGCGGGAGTATCGGAGACCCAGTACTTC. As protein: CASSLGFAAGVSETQYF.

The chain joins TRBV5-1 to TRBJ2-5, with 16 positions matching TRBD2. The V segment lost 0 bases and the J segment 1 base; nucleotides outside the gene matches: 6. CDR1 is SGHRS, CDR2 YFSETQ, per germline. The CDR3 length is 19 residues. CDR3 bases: TGCGCCAGCAGCTTGGCAGGGACTAGCGGGGGGGCCTTCCAAGAGACCCAGTACTTC. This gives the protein CASSLAGTSGGAFQETQYF.

CDR3 in amino acids: CASSINALMNTEAFF. The CDR3 DNA follows: TGTGCCAGCAGCATAAATGCCCTAATGAACACTGAAGCTTTCTTT. This chain uses TRBV7-9 with TRBJ1-1; D remains ambiguous. Trimming took off 5 bases at V and 0 bases at J, with 13 bases between the two ends. This CDR3 is 15 amino acids long. Germline assignment: CDR1 SEHNR and CDR2 FQNEAQ (reference sequence).